This T cell receptor beta chain was sequenced for a study of blood T cell repertoires in COVID-19. Overall study: The United States, Italy and Spain provided the acute and convalescent COVID-19 samples.

Clones were read by immunoSEQ multiplex PCR, and TCRdb kept only the in-frame ones, dropping some. The data contain 80,000 or so clones, 90% of them singletons. V gave up 5 bases and J gave up 11 bases, with 19 bases separating them. This CDR3 spans 13 amino acids. The germline CDR1 and CDR2 sequences are SGHDT and YYEEEE. The sequencing input was peripheral blood. The chain joins TRBV5-6 to TRBJ1-1; unclear D gene. This clonotype was obtained from a woman in her forties or fifties in a cohort sampled during active COVID-19. The chain's CDR3 is CASSPTLETEAFF. In DNA, the CDR3 is TGTGCCAGCAGTCCCACATTAGAGACGGAGGCTTTCTTT.